This TCR beta chain was sequenced in a study of T-cell reconstitution after alpha-beta-depleted transplantation in children. Unique molecular identifiers were used to barcode this TCRbeta library. Using its own MiXCR run on the PCR reads, TCRdb lists one record per CDR3 protein. In the table there are almost 400,000 distinct CDR3 sequences, roughly 20% of which are singletons. This sequence originates from a human donor who donated a stem cell graft to a child with acute myeloid leukemia. Material: PBMCs from the stem cell graft donor, obtained from the stem cell graft.

In DNA, the CDR3 is TGCAGTGCTCGACAGGGAAGGACTGGAAACACCATATATTTT. Translating gives CSARQGRTGNTIYF. This chain uses TRBV20-1 with TRBJ1-3, with 7 bases fitting TRBD1. The CDR3 has 14 amino acids. J gave up 2 bases and V 5 bases, and 6 bases lay outside the gene matches. CDR1 DFQATT and CDR2 SNEGSKA come from the germline V gene (reference sequence).